The clone carrying this TCR beta chain was observed at least ten times. Its antigen is not identified. Time point reported: newly diagnosed GD, antithyroid drugs for less than 3 months. The TCR library was made from RNA that had been extracted from PBMCs in TRIzol. These data come from a study of regulatory T cells in long-lasting Graves disease. Study-level information: The antithyroid drugs taken by newly diagnosed Graves' patients had been used for under 3 months. Notes on the study in general: Newly diagnosed Graves' patients exceeded persistent ones in TCR diversity. There were preferences for TRBV28, TRBJ1-2 and TRBJ2-5 in persistent disease. Patients with persistent disease shared over 2,500 public clonotypes, outpacing the approximately 920 shared by new patients.

CDR3 size: 15 residues. V lost 0 bases and J 6 bases, leaving 14 bases between the germline ends. Germline V gene lookup returns CDR1 SGHDN and CDR2 FVKESK. CDR3 regions were amplified by Arm-PCR using iRepertoire HTBI primers to build TCR beta libraries. TCRdb independently ran MiXCR on the multiplex PCR reads; one entry per CDR3 protein. The sample has a few hundred thousand distinct CDR3 sequences, around 20% seen once. This receptor was taken from a female donor with Graves disease. The genes are TRBV14 and TRBJ1-2; possibly TRBD1 for D (6 bases). The sample consisted of peripheral blood mononuclear cells (PBMCs), taken at new diagnosis, from a patient treated with antithyroid drugs. CDR3 in DNA: TGTGCCAGCAGCCAAGATACCGGGACAATCAATGGCTACACCTTC. Its translation: CASSQDTGTINGYTF.